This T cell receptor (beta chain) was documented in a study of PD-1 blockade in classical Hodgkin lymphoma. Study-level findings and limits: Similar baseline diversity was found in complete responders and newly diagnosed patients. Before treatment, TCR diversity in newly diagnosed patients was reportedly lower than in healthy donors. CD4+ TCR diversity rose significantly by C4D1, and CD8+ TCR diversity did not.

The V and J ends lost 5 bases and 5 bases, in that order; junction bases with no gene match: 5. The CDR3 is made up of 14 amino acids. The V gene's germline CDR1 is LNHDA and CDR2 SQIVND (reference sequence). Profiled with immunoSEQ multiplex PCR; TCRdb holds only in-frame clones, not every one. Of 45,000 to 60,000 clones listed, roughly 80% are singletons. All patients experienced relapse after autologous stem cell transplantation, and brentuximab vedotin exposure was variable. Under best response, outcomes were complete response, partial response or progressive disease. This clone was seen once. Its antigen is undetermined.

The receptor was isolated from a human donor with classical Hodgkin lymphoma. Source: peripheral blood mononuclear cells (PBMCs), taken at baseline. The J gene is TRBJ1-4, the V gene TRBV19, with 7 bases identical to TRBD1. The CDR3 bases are TGTGCCAGTAGTCGGGGACAGACGAATGAAAAACTGTTTTTT. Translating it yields CASSRGQTNEKLFF.